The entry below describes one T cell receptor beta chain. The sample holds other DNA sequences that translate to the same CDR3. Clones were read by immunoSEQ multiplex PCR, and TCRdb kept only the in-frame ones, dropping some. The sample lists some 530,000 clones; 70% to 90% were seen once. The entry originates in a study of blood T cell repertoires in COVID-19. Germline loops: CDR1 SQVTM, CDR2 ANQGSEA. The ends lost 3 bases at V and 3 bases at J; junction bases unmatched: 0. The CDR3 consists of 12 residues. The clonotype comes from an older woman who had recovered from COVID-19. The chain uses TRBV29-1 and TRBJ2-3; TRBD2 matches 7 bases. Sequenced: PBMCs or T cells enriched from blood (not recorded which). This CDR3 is CSVDGGTDTQYF. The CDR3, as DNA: TGCAGCGTTGACGGGGGGACAGATACGCAGTATTTT.